These 24 T cell receptor beta chains came from one sample sequenced in a study of blood T cell repertoires in COVID-19. Repertoires were generated with immunoSEQ multiplex PCR, while TCRdb's copy carries only in-frame clones and drops some. The sample gives some 170,000 clones, around 83% of which show up once; 13% to 15% is in the top ten. The source material was PBMCs or T cells enriched from blood (not recorded which). All receptors derive from a man aged 45-65 years who had recovered from COVID-19.

The J gene is TRBJ1-2, the V gene TRBV11-1; 8 bases fit TRBD1. Germline V lookup: CDR1 SGHAT, CDR2 FQDESV (reference sequence). CDR3 length: 16 amino acids. V shed 5 bases, J shed 3 bases, and the junction held 11 bases outside the gene matches. CDR3 nucleotides: TGTGCCAGCAGCACTCTATTGGACAGGGCCCACTATGGCTACACCTTC. Its translation is CASSTLLDRAHYGYTF.

This chain uses TRBV6-2 or TRBV6-3 with TRBJ1-5; TRBD1 is a possible D gene (5 bases). CDR1 and CDR2 from the germline V gene are MNHEY and SVGEGT. This CDR3 has 13 residues. V was shortened by 4 bases and J by 5 bases, with 9 bases between the two germline ends. The CDR3 DNA reads as TGTGCCAGCAGTTCATGGGGGGATCAGCCCCAGCATTTT. It specifies CASSSWGDQPQHF.

In its sample, this clone was seen once. The chain is built from TRBV7-3 and TRBJ2-1; TRBD1 is a possible D gene (6 bases). Germline V gene data show CDR1 as SGHTA and CDR2 as FQGTGA. V lost 4 bases and J 4 bases, leaving 14 bases between the germline ends. The CDR3 covers 15 residues. The CDR3 DNA reads as TGTGCCAGCAGCTCAACCGGGACAAATTACAATGAGCAGTTCTTC. This translates into CASSSTGTNYNEQFF.

This rearrangement joins TRBV5-1 to TRBJ2-7; TRBD1 aligns across 8 bases. The CDR3 runs 16 residues. CDR1 is SGHRS and CDR2 is YFSETQ in the germline V gene. V shed 4 bases, J shed 1 base, and the junction held 10 bases outside the gene matches. This CDR3 reads CASSAGTGRISYEQYF. CDR3 nucleotide sequence: TGCGCCAGCAGCGCAGGGACAGGCCGAATTTCCTACGAGCAGTACTTC.

The J gene is TRBJ2-3, the V gene TRBV7-8; 7 nucleotides match TRBD1. In germline, CDR1 is SGHVS, CDR2 FQNEAQ. The V and J ends lost 5 bases and 0 bases, in that order; junction bases with no gene match: 14. There are 18 residues in the CDR3. CDR3 region: CASSPRTRTGPSTDTQYF. CDR3 nucleotides: TGTGCCAGCAGCCCCAGAACCCGGACAGGACCTAGCACAGATACGCAGTATTTT.

The CDR3 is CSASRQGYEQYF. CDR3 coding DNA: TGCAGTGCTAGTCGGCAGGGCTACGAGCAGTACTTC. The chain couples TRBV20-1 to TRBJ2-7, with D possibly matching TRBD1 (5 bases). V was trimmed by 3 bases and J by 3 bases, leaving 9 bases between them. This CDR3 spans 12 amino acids. Germline loops: CDR1 DFQATT, CDR2 SNEGSKA (reference sequence).

This clone was detected a few times. This chain connects TRBV5-4 to TRBJ1-3; D may be TRBD1 (5 bases). Looked up from germline, CDR1 is SGHNT and CDR2 is YYREEE (reference sequence). CDR3 length: 15 residues. The V gene lost 2 bases and the J gene lost 0 bases, with 9 bases spanning the gap. This chain's CDR3 is CASSLTGHSGNTIYF. CDR3 DNA sequence: TGTGCCAGCAGCTTAACAGGACACTCTGGAAACACCATATATTTT.

The V gene is TRBV6-2 or TRBV6-3, the J gene TRBJ1-3, with D maybe TRBD1 (6 bases). Trimming removed 3 bases at V and 2 bases at J, with 11 bases between. The CDR3 totals 15 residues. CDR1 is MNHEY and CDR2 is SVGEGT in the germline V gene. CDR3 in DNA: TGTGCCAGCAGTTATGGACAGAAAACTGGAAACACCATATATTTT. Translated: CASSYGQKTGNTIYF.

The rearrangement links TRBV11-2 to TRBJ1-6; D perhaps matches TRBD1 (5 bases). The germline V gene has CDR1 SGHAT and CDR2 FQNNGV. This CDR3 spans 15 amino acids. Trimming took off 0 bases at V and 6 bases at J, with 9 bases between the two ends. The CDR3 loop is CASSLDYRGNSPLHF. In DNA form, the CDR3 reads TGTGCCAGCAGCTTAGATTATAGGGGTAATTCACCCCTCCACTTT. The complete variable domain, with remaining parts taken from reference TRBV11-2 and TRBJ1-6, reads EAGVAQSPRYKIIEKRQSVAFWCNPISGHATLYWYQQILGQGPKLLIQFQNNGVVDDSQLPKDRFSAERLKGVDSTLKIQPAKLEDSAVYLCASSLDYRGNSPLHFGNGTRLTVT.

The rearrangement joins TRBV2 to TRBJ1-6; TRBD1 aligns across 8 bases. The CDR3 runs to 14 residues. Trimming at V came to 8 bases and at J to 10 bases, leaving 10 bases not matched to a gene. Germline CDR1 and CDR2: SNHLY and FYNNEI. The CDR3 DNA reads as TGTGCCAGCGTCACTCCAGGGGGCAGATCACCCCTCCACTTT. Amino acids: CASVTPGGRSPLHF.

This chain connects TRBV7-2 to TRBJ2-1, with a weak D call TRBD2 (6 bases). The CDR3 sequence is 16 residues long. The ends were cut back, 2 bases at V and 0 bases at J, with 11 bases in the middle. Germline assignment: CDR1 SGHTA and CDR2 FQGNSA. In DNA form, the CDR3 reads TGTGCCAGCAGCTTACATCGGGGGAGCTCCTACAATGAGCAGTTCTTC. As protein: CASSLHRGSSYNEQFF.

The J gene is TRBJ1-1, the V gene TRBV6-5; 7 bases match TRBD1. Germline loops: CDR1 MNHEY, CDR2 SVGAGI. This CDR3 spans 11 amino acids. J lost 11 bases, V lost 6 bases, and 6 bases had no gene match. The CDR3 here is CASRRQGTAFF. The CDR3 nucleotides are TGTGCCAGCAGGAGACAGGGCACCGCTTTCTTT.

J is TRBJ1-1 and V is TRBV28; tentatively, D is TRBD1 (5 bases). CDR1 is MDHEN, CDR2 SYDVKM, per germline. The V gene lost 11 bases and the J gene lost 0 bases, with 13 bases spanning the gap. The CDR3 contains 13 residues. CDR3 sequence reads: CALAGRVNTEAFF. CDR3 nucleotide sequence: TGTGCCCTGGCGGGGCGTGTGAACACTGAAGCTTTCTTT.

The chain links TRBV2 to TRBJ2-7, with 7 bases matching TRBD2. The CDR3 contains 12 residues. The trim removed 11 bases at V and 0 bases at J, leaving 4 bases unmatched. Germline V gene sequence: CDR1 SNHLY, CDR2 FYNNEI. The CDR3 loop reads CAHRGDSYEQYF. CDR3 coding DNA: TGTGCCCACCGGGGGGACTCCTACGAGCAGTACTTC.

The J gene is TRBJ1-1, the V gene TRBV7-8, with TRBD1 identical over 7 bases. The trim removed 3 bases at V and 2 bases at J, leaving 3 bases unmatched. The V gene's germline CDR1 is SGHVS and CDR2 FQNEAQ. The CDR3 contains 14 residues. CDR3 nucleotides: TGTGCCAGCAGCTTGGGGACAGCTAACACTGAAGCTTTCTTT. Its protein is CASSLGTANTEAFF.

This clone came up a few times. The gene calls are TRBV21-1 and TRBJ1-4; no check of the table's D call, TRBD1, against the DNA was made. TRBV21-1 is a pseudogene locus. The CDR3 runs to 14 residues. Here the CDR3 DNA reads TGTGCCAGCAGCATCACAGTATCGGTTGAAAAACTGTTTTTT. Translated: CASSITVSVEKLFF.

The V and J genes are TRBV7-3 and TRBJ1-3; unclear D gene. This CDR3 is built from 13 residues. Trimming stripped 5 bases from V and 2 bases from J, with 7 bases between. CDR1 SGHTA and CDR2 FQGTGA come from the germline V gene. CDR3 sequence reads: CASSPVPGNTIYF. CDR3 DNA: TGTGCCAGCAGCCCAGTCCCTGGAAACACCATATATTTT.

The V call is TRBV4-1, the J call TRBJ2-3; 8 nucleotides agree with TRBD2. V trimming: 1 base; J trimming: 1 base; junction bases outside the gene matches: 16. Germline lookup yields CDR1 MGHRA and CDR2 YSYEKL. This CDR3 is built from 20 residues. The CDR3 DNA is TGCGCCAGCAGCCAAGGGGTGGCCTCCGGTACTAGCGGACGCACAGATACGCAGTATTTT. Protein product: CASSQGVASGTSGRTDTQYF.

The chain uses TRBV10-3 and TRBJ1-1; TRBD1 is a possible D gene (6 bases). There are 14 residues in the CDR3. Per the germline V gene, CDR1 is ENHRY and CDR2 is SYGVKD. V gave up 3 bases and J gave up 6 bases, with 14 bases separating them. The CDR3 sequence: CAISETGSLSEAFF. CDR3 nucleotides: TGTGCCATCAGTGAAACAGGGAGTCTGTCTGAAGCTTTCTTT.

In this sample, this clone turned up a few times. The chain employs TRBV3-1 (or the pseudogene TRBV3-2) and TRBJ1-1; the match to TRBD1 covers 9 bases. The V gene end was trimmed by 5 bases and the J gene end by 7 bases; junction bases not matched to a gene: 11. CDR1 is LGHDT, CDR2 YNNKEL, per germline (reference sequence). The CDR3 totals 15 residues. The CDR3 DNA sequence: TGTGCCAGCAGCGAGAGCCGGGACAGGGAACTTGAAGCTTTCTTT. Its protein product is CASSESRDRELEAFF.

The table lists this clone with a few counts. The chain links TRBV19 to TRBJ2-7; 7 nucleotides match TRBD1. The CDR3 spans 18 residues. Germline CDR1 is LNHDA and CDR2 is SQIVND (reference sequence). V dropped 9 bases and J dropped 2; count of bases not matched to a gene: 22. The CDR3 protein is CARSQTDRTGPGPYEQYF. CDR3 DNA sequence: TGTGCCAGGAGTCAAACCGATCGGACAGGTCCAGGTCCCTACGAGCAGTACTTC.

This clone occurred once. The chain links TRBV3-1 (or the pseudogene TRBV3-2) to TRBJ2-3, with TRBD2 as a possible D gene (5 bases). The V end was cut by 0 bases, the J end by 0 bases, with 10 bases between. Germline CDR1 reads LGHDT; CDR2 reads YNNKEL (reference sequence). The CDR3 is 16 residues long. CDR3 coding DNA: TGTGCCAGCAGCCAAGACTGGCGGACTAGCACAGATACGCAGTATTTT. Its translation is CASSQDWRTSTDTQYF.

The V call is TRBV7-9, the J call TRBJ1-5, with 8 bases identical to TRBD1. CDR1 and CDR2 from the germline V gene are SEHNR and FQNEAQ (reference sequence). Losses at the gene ends were 5 bases for V and 4 bases for J; bases not matched to a gene: 10. The CDR3 loop spans 16 amino acids. CDR3 amino acids: CASSQSWTGTNQPQHF. The DNA for the CDR3 is TGTGCCAGCAGCCAAAGCTGGACAGGGACTAATCAGCCCCAGCATTTT.

The chain uses TRBV10-2 and TRBJ1-2; D possibly corresponds to TRBD1 (5 bases). The CDR3 has 13 residues. Per germline, CDR1 WSHSY and CDR2 SAAADI. V was trimmed by 2 bases and J by 5 bases, leaving 9 bases between them. The CDR3 spells CASSELGAYGYTF. CDR3 bases: TGCGCCAGCAGTGAGCTAGGGGCTTATGGCTACACCTTC.